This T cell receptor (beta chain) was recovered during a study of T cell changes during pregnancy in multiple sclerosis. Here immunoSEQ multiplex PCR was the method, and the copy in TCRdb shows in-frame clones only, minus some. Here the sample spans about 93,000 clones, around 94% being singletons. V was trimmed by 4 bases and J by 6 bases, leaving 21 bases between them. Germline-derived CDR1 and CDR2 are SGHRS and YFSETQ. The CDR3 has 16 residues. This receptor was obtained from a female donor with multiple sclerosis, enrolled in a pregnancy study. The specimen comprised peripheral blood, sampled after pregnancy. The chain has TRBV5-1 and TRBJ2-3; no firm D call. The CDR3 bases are TGCGCCAGCAGCCGTAAATCAGAGGTAATAATGGATACGCAGTATTTT. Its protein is CASSRKSEVIMDTQYF.